The 12 T cell receptor beta chains below were found in one sample sequenced in a study of monozygotic twins with inflammatory bowel disease. One entry per CDR3 protein, without DNA, is what TCRdb gives after re-calling the 5' RACE reads. In total, the table holds a few hundred thousand distinct CDR3 sequences. Sequencing input: blood. Receptors were obtained from a human donor with ulcerative colitis or Crohn's disease, or a healthy co-twin of an affected twin (not recorded which).

This sequence joins TRBV15 and TRBJ1-5; TCRdb's assignment of TRBD1 cannot be checked, as there is no DNA. Germline V gene sequence: CDR1 LNHNV, CDR2 YYDKDF (reference sequence). The CDR3 is 15 residues long. The CDR3 loop is CATSSGQGGHQPQHF. Together with reference TRBV15 and TRBJ1-5, the CDR3 gives the full variable domain: DAMVIQNPRYQVTQFGKPVTLSCSQTLNHNVMYWYQQKSSQAPKLLFHYYDKDFNNEADTPDNFQSRRPNTSFCFLDIRSPGLGDTAMYLCATSSGQGGHQPQHFGDGTRLSIL.

The CDR3 reads CASSSSGGNTDTQYF. The V call is TRBV4-2, the J call TRBJ2-3; TCRdb's D call of TRBD2 is untestable without DNA. This CDR3 comprises 15 residues. The germline V gene has CDR1 LGHNA and CDR2 YNFKEQ.

V gene TRBV5-1 combines with J gene TRBJ1-1. Looked up from germline, CDR1 is SGHRS and CDR2 is YFSETQ. This CDR3 is 14 amino acids long. CDR3 loop: CASSLALMNTEAFF.

The chain uses TRBV7-2 and TRBJ1-5; TCRdb indicates TRBD1, and absent DNA this call remains unverified. The germline gives CDR1 SGHTA, CDR2 FQGNSA. This CDR3 is 15 amino acids long. This CDR3 is CASSPLTGGGQPQHF.

The rearrangement links TRBV2 to TRBJ2-2. CDR3 size: 13 residues. From germline, CDR1 is SNHLY and CDR2 FYNNEI. The CDR3 protein is CASSEWVTGELFF.

This rearrangement joins TRBV29-1 to TRBJ2-1; TCRdb's D gene call, TRBD2, goes unchecked for lack of DNA. The V gene's germline CDR1 is SQVTM and CDR2 ANQGSEA. The CDR3 sequence is 13 residues long. CDR3: CSADFFGGNEQFF.

This chain joins TRBV7-8 and TRBJ1-5; without DNA, the TCRdb call of TRBD1 cannot be checked. The CDR3 is made up of 15 amino acids. Germline-derived CDR1 and CDR2 are SGHVS and FQNEAQ. The CDR3: CASSPDRLAFQPQHF.

V usage is TRBV6-1 and J usage is TRBJ1-4; there is no DNA to check the TCRdb D call of TRBD1. The CDR3 is 14 residues long. Germline V CDR1 and CDR2: MNHNS, SASEGT. CDR3 sequence: CASSARDINEKLFF.

The J gene is TRBJ2-3, the V gene TRBV4-1. This CDR3 has 14 residues. The germline gives CDR1 MGHRA, CDR2 YSYEKL. CDR3 residues: CASSPQPNTDTQYF.

The chain couples TRBV7-9 to TRBJ2-3; TCRdb indicates TRBD1, and absent DNA this call remains unverified. The CDR3 covers 13 residues. Per the germline V gene, CDR1 is SEHNR and CDR2 is FQNEAQ (reference sequence). Here the CDR3 reads CASSSTGTFTQYF.

V and J are TRBV12-3 or TRBV12-4 and TRBJ2-7; TCRdb reports TRBD1, a call that lacks DNA to check it against. This CDR3 has 15 amino acids. CDR3 protein: CASSQQGTYSYEQYF.

This chain links TRBV3-1 with TRBJ2-3. The CDR3 contains 15 residues. Germline V gene data show CDR1 as LGHDT and CDR2 as YNNKEL (reference sequence). The CDR3 reads CASSQEGTRQDTQYF.